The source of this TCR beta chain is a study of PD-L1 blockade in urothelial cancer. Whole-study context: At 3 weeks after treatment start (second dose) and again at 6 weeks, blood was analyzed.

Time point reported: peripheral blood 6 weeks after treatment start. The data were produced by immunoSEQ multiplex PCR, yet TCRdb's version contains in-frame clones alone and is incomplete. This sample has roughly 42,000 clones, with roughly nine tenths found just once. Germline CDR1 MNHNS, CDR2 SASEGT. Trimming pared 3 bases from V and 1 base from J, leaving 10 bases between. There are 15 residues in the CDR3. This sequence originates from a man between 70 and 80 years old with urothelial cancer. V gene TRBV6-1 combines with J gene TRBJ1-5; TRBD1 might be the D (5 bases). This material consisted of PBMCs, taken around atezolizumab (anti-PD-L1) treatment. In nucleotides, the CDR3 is TGTGCCAGCAGTGAGAGCGGGGGGAGCAATCAGCCCCAGCATTTT. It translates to CASSESGGSNQPQHF.